This T cell receptor (beta chain) emerged from a study of T cells in tuberculosis. Background on the study: Sequenced TCRs come from CD1B-GMM tetramer-binding T cells. Overall study results and limits: The TCR-beta difference was not significant; alpha differences partly reflected length.

Assay used: immunoSEQ multiplex PCR; TCRdb lists only in-frame clones, some missing. The repertoire holds fewer than 35,000 clones, 86% seen once, with 4.5% to 6.5% in the top ten. The time point: new active TB diagnosis, blood taken before or within 7 days of starting treatment. Active tuberculosis patients were new diagnoses, HIV-seronegative, South African, and aged 18 years or older. Unsorted cryopreserved PBMC were sequenced, averaging about 92,000 T cells per clinical donor. Unmatched junction bases numbered 8, after V lost 4 bases and J lost 8 bases. Germline V gives CDR1 SNHLY, CDR2 FYNNEI. This CDR3 contains 15 residues. As for this clone: What it recognizes is unknown.

The sequences come from PBMCs, collected at tuberculosis diagnosis. The chain recombines TRBV2 with TRBJ1-4; 9 bases match TRBD1. The source of this sequence is an adult with tuberculosis. CDR3: CASSASGTGLEKLFF. For the CDR3, the DNA is TGTGCCAGCAGTGCCTCCGGGACAGGGTTAGAAAAACTGTTTTTT.